This TCR beta chain was found in a study of blood T cell repertoires in COVID-19. At the level of the study: Donors in the United States, Italy and Spain gave samples during acute or convalescent COVID-19. T cells, B-cell-depleted T cells, or PBMCs provided the cDNA or gDNA that served as material.

The authors' processing: Reference gene primer amplification yielded estimated nucleated cell counts. Using immunoSEQ multiplex PCR, the repertoire was profiled, and TCRdb retains in-frame clones only, with some absent. V and J calls and clone size are copied from that table; D and trimming were computed from the DNA. The sample contains 100,000 to 150,000 clones, 80% to 95% of which appear only once. Seattle patients were enrolled during active infection and followed longitudinally. The sequencing input was peripheral blood. This receptor was identified in a man aged 50 to 59 with COVID-19, enrolled during active disease.

CDR3 protein: CASRDSPGLAEETQYF. As DNA, the CDR3 is TGTGCCAGTAGGGATTCACCGGGACTAGCGGAAGAGACCCAGTACTTC. The rearrangement links TRBV19 to TRBJ2-5; TRBD2 agrees at 11 bases. V dropped 6 bases and J dropped 3; count of bases not matched to a gene: 9. The V gene's germline CDR1 is LNHDA and CDR2 SQIVND (reference sequence). The CDR3 length is 16 residues.